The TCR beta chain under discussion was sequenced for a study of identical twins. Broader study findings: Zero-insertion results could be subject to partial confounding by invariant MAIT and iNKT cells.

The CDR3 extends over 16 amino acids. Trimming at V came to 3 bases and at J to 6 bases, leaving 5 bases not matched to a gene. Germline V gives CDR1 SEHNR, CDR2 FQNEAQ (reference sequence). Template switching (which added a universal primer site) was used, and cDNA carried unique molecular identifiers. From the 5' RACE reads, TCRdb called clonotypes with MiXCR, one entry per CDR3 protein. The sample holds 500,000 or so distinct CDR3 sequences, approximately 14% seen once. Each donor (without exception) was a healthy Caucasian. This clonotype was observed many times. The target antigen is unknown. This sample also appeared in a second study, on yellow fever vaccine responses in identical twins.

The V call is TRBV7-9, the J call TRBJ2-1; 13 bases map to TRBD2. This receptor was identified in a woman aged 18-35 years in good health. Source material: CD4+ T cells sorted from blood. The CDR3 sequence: CASSFSGTSGANEQFF. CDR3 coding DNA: TGTGCCAGCAGCTTCTCCGGGACTAGCGGGGCCAATGAGCAGTTCTTC.